This T cell receptor beta chain was identified during a study of CD8 T cells in ankylosing spondylitis. For TCR beta, libraries came from quantitative 5'-RACE with molecular barcodes. Each CDR3 protein gets one entry after TCRdb re-called the 5' RACE reads with MiXCR. The sample lists almost 45,000 distinct CDR3 sequences; approximately 11% were seen once. Concerning this clonotype itself: Its target is not known.

Findings and limits, study-wide: Before this, some motif variants had been reported in reactive arthritis synovial fluid and blood.

Per germline, CDR1 SEHNR and CDR2 FQNEAQ (reference sequence). The CDR3 covers 15 residues. Trimming left V 5 bases short and J 3 bases short, with 16 bases between. The chain employs TRBV7-9 and TRBJ1-1; D not resolved. The clonotype originates from a male donor with ankylosing spondylitis or in good health (not recorded which). The sample consisted of blood, either unsorted or a sorted T cell fraction (not recorded which). The CDR3 DNA sequence: TGTGCCAGCAGCAAACTCGGAATTCGGGACACTGAAGCTTTCTTT. It encodes CASSKLGIRDTEAFF.